There are a few counts of the clone carrying this T cell receptor beta chain. The data belong to a study of cytomegalovirus exposure and HLA in healthy donors. The length of the CDR3 is 11 residues. V lost 2 bases and J 11 bases, leaving 9 bases between the germline ends. Germline-derived CDR1 and CDR2 are MNHNS and SASEGT. The PCR made use of 60 Vbeta and 13 Jbeta primers. This table comes from immunoSEQ multiplex PCR, and its TCRdb copy is limited to in-frame clones, with some not included. The sample carries around 190,000 clones, 75% to 85% recorded once. The TCR comes from a girl aged 2 to 10 in good health and CMV-seropositive. The V and J genes are TRBV6-1 and TRBJ1-1, with no clear D. The source material was PBMCs. CDR3 sequence reads: CASSEYGRAFF. The CDR3 bases are TGTGCCAGCAGTGAATATGGCCGCGCTTTCTTT.